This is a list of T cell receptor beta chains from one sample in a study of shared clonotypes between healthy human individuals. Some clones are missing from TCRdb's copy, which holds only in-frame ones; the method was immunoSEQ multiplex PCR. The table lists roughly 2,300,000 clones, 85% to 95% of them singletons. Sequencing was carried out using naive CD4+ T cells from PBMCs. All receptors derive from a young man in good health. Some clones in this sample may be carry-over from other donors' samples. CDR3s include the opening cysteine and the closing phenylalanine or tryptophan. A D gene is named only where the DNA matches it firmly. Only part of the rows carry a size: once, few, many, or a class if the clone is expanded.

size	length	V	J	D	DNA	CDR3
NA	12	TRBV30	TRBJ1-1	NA	TGTGCCTGGAGCGGGAGGCACACTGAAGCTTTCTTT	CAWSGRHTEAFF
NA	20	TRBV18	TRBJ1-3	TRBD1	TGTGCCAGCTCACCACAACTAGGAGCCCAGGGACAGAGCTCTGGAAACACCATATATTTT	CASSPQLGAQGQSSGNTIYF
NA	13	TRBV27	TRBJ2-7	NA	TGTGCCAGCAGCGCGCGGCGCGGTTCCGAGCAGTACTTC	CASSARRGSEQYF
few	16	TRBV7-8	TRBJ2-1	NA	TGTGCCAGCAGCTTACCCGGACTACCGGAGGGCAATGAGCAGTTCTTC	CASSLPGLPEGNEQFF
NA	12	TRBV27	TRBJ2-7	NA	TGTGCCAGCATGACCCGACCCTACGAGCAGTACTTC	CASMTRPYEQYF
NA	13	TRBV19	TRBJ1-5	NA	TGTGCCAGTAGCCCACTTTTGGGTCAGCCCCAGCATTTT	CASSPLLGQPQHF
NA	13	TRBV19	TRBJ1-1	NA	TGTGCCAGTAGTATCAGGGGGAACACTGAAGCTTTCTTT	CASSIRGNTEAFF
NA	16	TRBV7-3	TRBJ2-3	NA	TGTGCCAGCAGCTCGGGTAGTGGGAGTCGCACAGATACGCAGTATTTT	CASSSGSGSRTDTQYF
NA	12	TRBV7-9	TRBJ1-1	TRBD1	TGTGCCAGCAGCTTAGGGTCCAGGGGGGCTTTCTTT	CASSLGSRGAFF
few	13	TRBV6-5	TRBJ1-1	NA	TGTGCCAGCAGTCTACGGTCCCCCCCTGAAGCTTTCTTT	CASSLRSPPEAFF